This record covers a single T cell receptor (beta chain). This entry is derived from a study of Graves' ophthalmopathy and Graves' hyperthyroidism. Germline values: CDR1 MNHNS, CDR2 SASEGT. The germline V and J ends were trimmed by 7 bases and 8 bases, with 14 bases remaining between them. The CDR3 totals 12 residues. Other autoimmune diseases, uncontrolled infections, pregnancy or lactation excluded patients from enrollment. The TCR beta CDR3 regions underwent amplification from RNA transcripts. The first-round RT-PCR employed HTBI primers together with the Qiagen OneStep RT-PCR kit. A multiplex PCR was then performed as the second round. MiXCR was run by TCRdb on the multiplex PCR reads, yielding one entry per CDR3 protein. Of about 620,000 distinct CDR3 sequences listed, 22% are singletons.

This chain links TRBV6-1 with TRBJ1-2; D remains ambiguous. This clonotype originated in a woman between 18 and 29 years old with stable Graves' hyperthyroidism. Some clones in this sample may be carry-over from other donors' samples. The specimen was peripheral blood. The CDR3 DNA reads as TGTGCCAGCACCCTTCCGCCCAAGGGCTACACCTTC. Amino acid sequence: CASTLPPKGYTF.